The entry below gives a single T cell receptor (beta chain) sequence along with its context. The antigen is undetermined. The data derive from a study of cytomegalovirus exposure and HLA in healthy donors. Study observations and caveats: Using the classifier, cytomegalovirus status was reportedly diagnosed with high specificity and sensitivity. Under in vitro conditions, three CMV-associated chains were confirmed as specific for CMV antigens. The study found most TCR sequences rare, yet found some public TCRs in many donors. It was approximately 160 TCR beta chains that were listed as cytomegalovirus-associated.

Assay: immunoSEQ multiplex PCR; the TCRdb copy retains only in-frame clones and omits some. The sample lists about 330,000 clones, roughly 85% occurring once. Sequencing was performed on PBMCs. The TCR was taken from a woman aged 18-35 years in good health and CMV-seronegative.

CDR3 sequence reads: CASSALLAGGRDEQFF. CDR3 DNA sequence: TGTGCCAGCAGTGCCTTACTAGCGGGAGGGAGAGATGAGCAGTTCTTC. The chain employs TRBV6-1 and TRBJ2-1, with 13 bases matching TRBD2. V was pared by 4 bases and J by 8 bases, with 8 bases of the junction left unmatched. The length of the CDR3 is 16 residues. CDR1 is MNHNS and CDR2 is SASEGT in the germline V gene.